This note documents a single T cell receptor beta chain sequence. This entry belongs to a study of blood T cell repertoires in COVID-19. The wider study: Spain, Italy and the United States supplied samples that represented acute and convalescent COVID-19. Sources were T cells, B-cell-depleted T cells, or PBMCs; the material itself was cDNA or gDNA.

CDR1 SGHDN and CDR2 FVKESK come from the germline V gene. Deletions cut 4 bases from V and 4 bases from J, with 14 bases between. The CDR3 is made up of 16 amino acids. Data came from immunoSEQ multiplex PCR; TCRdb stores just in-frame clones and leaves some out. Here the sample spans some 380,000 clones, approximately 87% being singletons. The chain recombines TRBV14 with TRBJ2-6; D uncertain. This sequence was found in a man aged 25-45 years who had recovered from COVID-19. The sequenced sample consisted of PBMCs or T cells enriched from blood (not recorded which). CDR3 sequence: CASSLYSFRGANVLTF. The CDR3 DNA sequence: TGTGCCAGCAGCCTCTACTCCTTCCGAGGGGCCAACGTCCTGACTTTC.